The 13 T cell receptor beta chains listed next were all sequenced from one sample in a study of shared clonotypes between healthy human individuals. TCRdb's copy holds only in-frame clones and misses some; the assay was immunoSEQ multiplex PCR. The sample has some 2.3 million clones, over 90% seen once; the top ten hold around 0.4%. Sequenced material: naive CD4+ T cells from PBMCs. Subset of the sample: CD45RA+ positively selected. These receptors all come from a man between 18 and 35 years old in good health. Some clones in this sample may be carry-over from other donors' samples.

This clone was picked up a small number of times. The rearrangement uses TRBV25-1 and TRBJ1-5; no clear D gene. V was shortened by 8 bases and J by 5 bases, with 7 bases between the two germline ends. This CDR3 is built from 11 residues. Germline CDR1 MGHDK, CDR2 SYGVNS. The CDR3 spells CASGRYQPQHF. The CDR3 DNA reads TGTGCCAGCGGTAGATATCAGCCCCAGCATTTT. Full variable domain (rest looked up from reference TRBV25-1 and TRBJ1-5): EADIYQTPRYLVIGTGKKITLECSQTMGHDKMYWYQQDPGMELHLIHYSYGVNSTEKGDLSSESTVSRIRTEHFPLTLESARPSHTSQYLCASGRYQPQHFGDGTRLSIL.

This clone has a handful of counts. The sample carries other DNA sequences with the same CDR3. The rearrangement uses TRBV29-1 and TRBJ1-1; possible D gene TRBD1, 5 bases. Germline lookup yields CDR1 SQVTM and CDR2 ANQGSEA. This CDR3 contains 11 residues. With 7 bases removed from V and 4 bases from J, the gap between germline ends came to 10 bases. For the CDR3, the DNA is TGCAGCGGGGGGAGGGGCACTGAAGCTTTCTTT. It yields the protein CSGGRGTEAFF.

The genes are TRBV11-2 and TRBJ2-1, with D possibly TRBD2 on 5 matching bases. CDR1 SGHAT and CDR2 FQNNGV come from the germline V gene. V was shortened by 6 bases and J by 4 bases, with 10 bases between the two germline ends. The CDR3 loop spans 13 amino acids. The CDR3 bases are TGTGCCAGCAGGGGCGGGCGGTACAATGAGCAGTTCTTC. Its translation: CASRGGRYNEQFF.

The chain recombines TRBV28 with TRBJ2-2, with D perhaps assigned TRBD1 or TRBD2 (5 bases each). The germline V and J ends were trimmed by 2 bases and 5 bases, with 18 bases remaining between them. Germline CDR1 reads MDHEN; CDR2 reads SYDVKM. There are 17 residues in the CDR3. CDR3 nucleotides: TGTGCCAGCAGTTTAAGGATCGGGGCATTACTGACCGGGGAGCTGTTTTTT. It is translated as CASSLRIGALLTGELFF. The variable domain in full, completed from reference TRBV28 and TRBJ2-2, reads DVKVTQSSRYLVKRTGEKVFLECVQDMDHENMFWYRQDPGLGLRLIYFSYDVKMKEKGDIPEGYSVSREKKERFSLILESASTNQTSMYLCASSLRIGALLTGELFFGEGSRLTVL.

The chain combines TRBV18 with TRBJ2-7; TRBD1 agrees at 9 bases. This CDR3 contains 14 residues. V shed 3 bases and J 6 bases; nucleotides not matched to a gene: 6. Germline CDR1 is KGHSH and CDR2 is LQKENI. This CDR3 is CASSPSGQGTEQYF. DNA for the CDR3: TGTGCCAGCTCACCGTCGGGACAGGGTACCGAGCAGTACTTC.

The V and J genes are TRBV28 and TRBJ1-5; D gene uncertain. Trimming took 3 bases from V and 7 from J, leaving 16 bases between them. The CDR3 is made up of 15 amino acids. In germline, CDR1 is MDHEN, CDR2 SYDVKM. The CDR3 coding sequence is TGTGCCAGCAGTTTGGATGGACGGGGAGGGCAGCCCCAGCATTTT. This gives the protein CASSLDGRGGQPQHF.

This clone was observed once. The chain uses TRBV2 and TRBJ1-1, with D uncertain. In germline, CDR1 is SNHLY, CDR2 FYNNEI. With 3 bases removed from V and 5 bases from J, the gap between germline ends came to 10 bases. The length of the CDR3 is 13 residues. The CDR3 reads CASSEEVRTEAFF. For the CDR3, the DNA is TGTGCCAGCAGTGAGGAGGTTCGGACTGAAGCTTTCTTT.

J is TRBJ1-2 and V is TRBV4-1; D is unresolved. This CDR3 has 16 amino acids. Germline-derived CDR1 and CDR2 are MGHRA and YSYEKL. The V and J ends lost 1 base and 0 bases respectively, with 12 bases between them. This CDR3 reads CASSQVSALTNYGYTF. In nucleotides, the CDR3 is TGCGCCAGCAGCCAAGTGTCTGCGCTTACTAACTATGGCTACACCTTC.

As regards this clone: Other DNA sequences of this sample code for an identical CDR3. The chain combines TRBV6-6 with TRBJ2-1, with no clear D. CDR3 length equals 12 residues. V shed 0 bases and J shed 6 bases, with 3 bases lying between them. CDR1 MNHNY and CDR2 SVGAGI come from the germline V gene (reference sequence). CDR3 sequence: CASSYSLNEQFF. The CDR3, as DNA: TGTGCCAGCAGTTACTCCCTCAATGAGCAGTTCTTC.

V is TRBV27 and J is TRBJ2-2; D possibly corresponds to TRBD2 (6 bases). There are 18 residues in the CDR3. Trimming pared 5 bases from V and 0 bases from J, leaving 19 bases between. Per germline, CDR1 MNHEY and CDR2 SMNVEV (reference sequence). CDR3: CASSQPGTPYPNTGELFF. CDR3 in DNA: TGTGCCAGCAGTCAACCCGGGACTCCTTACCCGAACACCGGGGAGCTGTTTTTT.

The gene calls are TRBV7-2 and TRBJ2-7, with 7 bases matching TRBD1. The CDR3 has 13 residues. Trimming at V came to 4 bases and at J to 3 bases, leaving 3 bases not matched to a gene. CDR1 is SGHTA, CDR2 FQGNSA, per germline. Here the CDR3 DNA reads TGTGCCAGCAGCTCGACAGGGTTCTACGAGCAGTACTTC. Translated, it gives CASSSTGFYEQYF.

This clone appeared a single time. The chain links TRBV5-6 to TRBJ1-6; perhaps TRBD1 as D (5 bases). This CDR3 region has 14 residues. V lost 4 bases and J 9 bases, leaving 14 bases between the germline ends. Germline V gene sequence: CDR1 SGHDT, CDR2 YYEEEE. CDR3 amino acids: CASSLGLGGSPLHF. CDR3 DNA: TGTGCCAGCAGCCTGGGACTCGGGGGTTCACCCCTCCACTTT.

The chain joins TRBV4-1 to TRBJ2-1; D is unclear. Germline loops: CDR1 MGHRA, CDR2 YSYEKL. The CDR3 totals 14 residues. Trimming pared 5 bases from V and 3 bases from J, leaving 11 bases between. The CDR3 loop reads CASSTRALYNEQFF. CDR3 DNA sequence: TGCGCCAGCAGCACCCGGGCGCTCTACAATGAGCAGTTCTTC.